This TCR beta chain was obtained from a study of shared T cell receptors in the human thymus. Measured with immunoSEQ multiplex PCR; TCRdb has only the in-frame clones, and not every one. This sample has hundreds of thousands of clones, with over 75% found just once. These records were also assigned to another study, of human thymus T cells. That source reports: Thymus was obtained from resections taken during corrective heart surgery. Repertoires from thymus and blood appeared to show biased V and J gene usage. Related studies noted strongly shared thymic repertoires across unrelated people.

Input material: thymocytes. The TCR was taken from a boy under two years old with a congenital heart defect.

CDR3 in amino acids: CASRGLAGETQYF. The CDR3, as DNA: TGTGCCAGCAGGGGACTAGCGGGGGAGACCCAGTACTTC. The gene calls are TRBV27 and TRBJ2-5; 13 nucleotides match TRBD2. Germline CDR1 reads MNHEY; CDR2 reads SMNVEV (reference sequence). The CDR3 loop spans 13 amino acids. V dropped 6 bases and J dropped 5; count of bases not matched to a gene: 0.